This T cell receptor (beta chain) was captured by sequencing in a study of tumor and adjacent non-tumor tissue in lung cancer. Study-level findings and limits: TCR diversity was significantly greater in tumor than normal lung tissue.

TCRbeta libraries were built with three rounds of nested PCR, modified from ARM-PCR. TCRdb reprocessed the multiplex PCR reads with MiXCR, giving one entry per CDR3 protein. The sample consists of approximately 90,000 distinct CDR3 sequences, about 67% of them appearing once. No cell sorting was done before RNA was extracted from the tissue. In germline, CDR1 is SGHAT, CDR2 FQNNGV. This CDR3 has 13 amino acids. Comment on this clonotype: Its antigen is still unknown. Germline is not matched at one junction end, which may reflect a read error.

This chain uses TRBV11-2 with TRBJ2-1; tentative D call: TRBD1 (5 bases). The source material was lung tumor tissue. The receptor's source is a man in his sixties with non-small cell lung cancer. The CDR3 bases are TGTGGCAGCAGTTTAGCCCAGGGAATGGAGCAGTTCTTC. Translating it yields CGSSLAQGMEQFF.